These 27 T cell receptor beta chains originate from one sample sequenced in a study of memory CD4+ T cells and cytomegalovirus serostatus. The repertoire was sequenced with immunoSEQ multiplex PCR; TCRdb's copy has only in-frame clones and lacks some. The sample has about 64,000 clones; around 77% are singletons. Single viable CD3+CD4+CD8-CD45RO+ cells were sorted as the memory CD4+ T cells. The sequencing input was memory CD4+ T cells from blood. The source of these receptors is an adult in good health and CMV-seronegative.

The V and J genes are TRBV7-2 and TRBJ2-4, with a weak D call TRBD1 (5 bases). Per the germline V gene, CDR1 is SGHTA and CDR2 is FQGNSA. This CDR3 comprises 16 residues. V shed 1 base and J shed 0 bases, with 10 bases lying between them. The CDR3 DNA is TGTGCCAGCAGCTTAGAATGGACAATAGCCAAAAACATTCAGTACTTC. It translates to CASSLEWTIAKNIQYF.

In this sample, this clone turned up once. This chain uses TRBV27 with TRBJ2-5; no clear D gene. CDR3 size: 14 residues. Germline V lookup: CDR1 MNHEY, CDR2 SMNVEV (reference sequence). Trimming removed 2 bases from V and 1 base from J, with 8 bases in between. CDR3 sequence reads: CASSLSRLQETQYF. The CDR3 nucleotides read TGTGCCAGCAGTTTAAGCAGGCTCCAAGAGACCCAGTACTTC.

V is TRBV2 and J is TRBJ1-6; perhaps TRBD1 as D (5 bases). V lost 4 bases and J 0 bases, leaving 16 bases between the germline ends. The germline V gene has CDR1 SNHLY and CDR2 FYNNEI. CDR3 length: 18 amino acids. CDR3 nucleotides: TGTGCCAGCAGTGGAGGAACCAGGGCGAGCTCCTATAATTCACCCCTCCACTTT. It translates to CASSGGTRASSYNSPLHF. Using reference TRBV2 and TRBJ1-6 for the parts outside the CDR3, the full variable domain is EPEVTQTPSHQVTQMGQEVILRCVPISNHLYFYWYRQILGQKVEFLVSFYNNEISEKSEIFDDQFSVERPDGSNFTLKIRSTKLEDSAMYFCASSGGTRASSYNSPLHFGNGTRLTVT.

The rearrangement joins TRBV6-6 to TRBJ1-1; the D is unclear. The CDR3 loop spans 13 amino acids. Per germline, CDR1 MNHNY and CDR2 SVGAGI (reference sequence). Trimming shortened V by 3 bases and J by 2 bases, and 7 bases separated the two germline ends. DNA for the CDR3: TGTGCCAGCAGTTATACTCTAAACACTGAAGCTTTCTTT. It is translated as CASSYTLNTEAFF.

The V and J genes are TRBV5-1 and TRBJ2-6; D remains unclear. Germline CDR1 reads SGHRS; CDR2 reads YFSETQ. The CDR3 spans 16 residues. Trimming pared 0 bases from V and 0 bases from J, leaving 7 bases between. This chain's CDR3 is CASSLGTVSGANVLTF. In DNA form, the CDR3 reads TGCGCCAGCAGCTTGGGAACAGTCTCTGGGGCCAACGTCCTGACTTTC.

This clone came up a few times. The rearrangement joins TRBV27 to TRBJ1-3; TRBD1 is a possible D gene (6 bases). Trimming took 0 bases from V and 0 from J, leaving 12 bases between them. This CDR3 is built from 17 residues. Germline loops: CDR1 MNHEY, CDR2 SMNVEV (reference sequence). The CDR3 is CASSLSSPGASGNTIYF. In DNA form, the CDR3 reads TGTGCCAGCAGTTTATCGAGTCCAGGGGCCTCTGGAAACACCATATATTTT.

This sequence joins TRBV19 and TRBJ2-4; TRBD1 matches at 12 bases. V lost 5 bases and J lost 1; bases outside the gene matches: 12. The CDR3 extends over 19 amino acids. Germline V gene sequence: CDR1 LNHDA, CDR2 SQIVND (reference sequence). CDR3 in DNA: TGTGCCAGTAGTCCGGAGCAAGGGACAGGGGGCAACGCCAAAAACATTCAGTACTTC. Protein sequence: CASSPEQGTGGNAKNIQYF.

J is TRBJ1-2 and V is TRBV6-1, with 9 bases matching TRBD1. The ends lost 6 bases at V and 4 bases at J; junction bases unmatched: 6. CDR1 and CDR2 from the germline V gene are MNHNS and SASEGT. The CDR3 contains 14 residues. The CDR3 sequence is CASSGTGKAYGYTF. The CDR3 DNA sequence: TGTGCCAGCAGCGGGACAGGGAAGGCCTATGGCTACACCTTC.

Only a few counts were recorded for this clone. The rearrangement joins TRBV29-1 to TRBJ1-1, with 9 bases fitting TRBD1. With V trimmed by 6 bases and J by 1 base, 6 bases remained unmatched. The CDR3 loop spans 14 amino acids. Looked up from germline, CDR1 is SQVTM and CDR2 is ANQGSEA. CDR3 sequence (DNA): TGCAGCGTATTGGACAGGGGCAGGAACACTGAAGCTTTCTTT. Translating gives CSVLDRGRNTEAFF. Based on the CDR3 plus reference TRBV29-1 and TRBJ1-1, the full variable domain is SAVISQKPSRDICQRGTSLTIQCQVDSQVTMMFWYRQQPGQSLTLIATANQGSEATYESGFVIDKFPISRPNLTFSTLTVSNMSPEDSSIYLCSVLDRGRNTEAFFGQGTRLTVV.

The rearrangement uses TRBV30 and TRBJ2-5, with D possibly being TRBD2 (5 bases). This CDR3 has 12 amino acids. The germline V and J ends were trimmed by 0 bases and 5 bases, with 7 bases remaining between them. Germline V CDR1 and CDR2: GTSNPN, SVGIG (reference sequence). The CDR3 DNA follows: TGTGCCTGGAGTGTTCAGCGGGAGACCCAGTACTTC. It yields the protein CAWSVQRETQYF.

The chain has TRBV19 and TRBJ1-1, with TRBD1 as a possible D gene (6 bases). The germline V and J ends were trimmed by 6 bases and 8 bases, with 10 bases remaining between them. Per germline, CDR1 LNHDA and CDR2 SQIVND (reference sequence). The CDR3 runs to 11 residues. CDR3 region: CASRARGEAFF. The CDR3 coding sequence is TGTGCCAGTAGAGCCAGGGGCGAAGCTTTCTTT.

This chain links TRBV7-6 with TRBJ1-6, with unresolved D. From germline, CDR1 is SGHVS and CDR2 FNYEAQ. V gave up 0 bases and J gave up 5 bases, with 11 bases separating them. The CDR3 runs 16 residues. The chain's CDR3 is CASSLALAGDNSPLHF. For the CDR3, the DNA is TGTGCCAGCAGCTTAGCGTTGGCCGGAGATAATTCACCCCTCCACTTT.

The chain has TRBV7-6 and TRBJ1-1, with D hard to call. Germline CDR1 reads SGHVS; CDR2 reads FNYEAQ. The CDR3 is made up of 14 amino acids. V was pared by 0 bases and J by 4 bases, with 9 bases between. The CDR3, as DNA: TGTGCCAGCAGCTTAGCGGAGAAGAGCACTGAAGCTTTCTTT. Encoded protein: CASSLAEKSTEAFF. The full variable domain, rest sourced from reference TRBV7-6 and TRBJ1-1, is GAGVSQSPRYKVTKRGQDVALRCDPISGHVSLYWYRQALGQGPEFLTYFNYEAQQDKSGLPNDRFSAERPEGSISTLTIQRTEQRDSAMYRCASSLAEKSTEAFFGQGTRLTVV.

This clone was seen a single time. The V call is TRBV2, the J call TRBJ1-5; D gene unclear. This CDR3 has 12 amino acids. Germline CDR1 reads SNHLY; CDR2 reads FYNNEI. V lost 2 bases to trimming and J lost 4 bases, with 3 bases between them. CDR3 in DNA: TGTGCCAGCAGTGAACCGAATCAGCCCCAGCATTTT. It specifies CASSEPNQPQHF.

V is TRBV5-6 and J is TRBJ1-2; D call uncertain. The CDR3 is 12 residues long. Germline CDR1 is SGHDT and CDR2 is YYEEEE. V lost 4 bases to trimming and J lost 3 bases, with 7 bases between them. The CDR3 here is CASSIVDYGYTF. As DNA, the CDR3 is TGTGCCAGCAGCATAGTCGACTATGGCTACACCTTC.

This clone was picked up a small number of times. The V gene is TRBV5-5, the J gene TRBJ1-2; 9 nucleotides match TRBD1. Germline lookup yields CDR1 SGHKS and CDR2 YYEKEE (reference sequence). The CDR3 length is 17 residues. V trimming: 3 bases; J trimming: 1 base; junction bases outside the gene matches: 10. The CDR3 nucleotides are TGTGCCAGCAGCTCCGGGACAGGGTACCCGGGTAACTATGGCTACACCTTC. It encodes CASSSGTGYPGNYGYTF. Full variable domain (outside the CDR3, taken from reference TRBV5-5 and TRBJ1-2): DAGVTQSPTHLIKTRGQQVTLRCSPISGHKSVSWYQQVLGQGPQFIFQYYEKEERGRGNFPDRFSARQFPNYSSELNVNALLLGDSALYLCASSSGTGYPGNYGYTFGSGTRLTVV.

This clone was picked up a small number of times. The chain has TRBV11-2 and TRBJ2-3; D gene unclear. The CDR3 contains 15 residues. Germline assignment: CDR1 SGHAT and CDR2 FQNNGV. V was shortened by 6 bases and J by 5 bases, with 18 bases between the two germline ends. CDR3: CASSPQIANQDTQYF. Written as DNA, the CDR3 is TGTGCCAGCAGTCCCCAGATAGCCAACCAAGATACGCAGTATTTT.

This clone appeared once. The CDR3 spells CSVWTYTDTQYF. Written as DNA, the CDR3 is TGCAGCGTATGGACCTACACAGATACGCAGTATTTT. The J gene is TRBJ2-3, the V gene TRBV29-1; D ambiguous. V was trimmed by 6 bases and J by 2 bases, leaving 9 bases between them. Germline CDR1 and CDR2: SQVTM and ANQGSEA. This CDR3 spans 12 amino acids.

This clone came up once. V usage is TRBV6-4 and J usage is TRBJ1-1; 8 bases line up with TRBD1. The CDR3 is 14 amino acids. J lost 6 bases, V lost 6 bases, and 9 bases had no gene match. The V gene's germline CDR1 is MRHNA and CDR2 SNTAGT. Here the CDR3 reads CASSNGQGGAEAFF. The CDR3 DNA reads as TGTGCCAGCAGCAACGGACAGGGAGGGGCTGAAGCTTTCTTT.

The chain's CDR3 is CASSFTGPYNEQFF. Written as DNA, the CDR3 is TGTGCCAGCAGCTTTACGGGACCCTACAATGAGCAGTTCTTC. V usage is TRBV5-4 and J usage is TRBJ2-1, with D tentatively TRBD1 or TRBD2 (5 bases each). V was trimmed by 2 bases and J by 2 bases, leaving 8 bases between them. Germline V gives CDR1 SGHNT, CDR2 YYREEE (reference sequence). The CDR3 extends over 14 amino acids.

The CDR3 is CASSIKPGQGTEAFF. CDR3 nucleotides: TGTGCCAGCAGCATTAAACCGGGACAGGGGACTGAAGCTTTCTTT. This chain connects TRBV5-4 to TRBJ1-1; 10 bases are shared with TRBD1. There are 15 residues in the CDR3. V dropped 4 bases and J dropped 5; count of bases not matched to a gene: 8. CDR1 and CDR2 from the germline V gene are SGHNT and YYREEE (reference sequence).

In this sample, this clone is medium-sized. The chain carries TRBV2 and TRBJ1-5; D not certain. V was shortened by 6 bases and J by 6 bases, with 15 bases between the two germline ends. This CDR3 has 14 amino acids. In germline, CDR1 is SNHLY, CDR2 FYNNEI. The CDR3 DNA follows: TGTGCCAGCAGGCCGTTGCGGGGAACTCAGCCCCAGCATTTT. Its translation is CASRPLRGTQPQHF. The complete variable domain, with remaining parts taken from reference TRBV2 and TRBJ1-5, reads EPEVTQTPSHQVTQMGQEVILRCVPISNHLYFYWYRQILGQKVEFLVSFYNNEISEKSEIFDDQFSVERPDGSNFTLKIRSTKLEDSAMYFCASRPLRGTQPQHFGDGTRLSIL.

The rearrangement joins TRBV29-1 to TRBJ2-5; D gene ambiguous. Trimming shortened V by 4 bases and J by 5 bases, and 5 bases separated the two germline ends. Germline CDR1 SQVTM, CDR2 ANQGSEA. This CDR3 is 10 amino acids long. The CDR3 DNA reads as TGCAGCGTTGTAATGGAGACCCAGTACTTC. This gives the protein CSVVMETQYF.

This sequence joins TRBV19 and TRBJ1-5; 12 bases fit TRBD1. The V and J ends lost 5 bases and 2 bases, in that order; junction bases with no gene match: 10. Germline lookup yields CDR1 LNHDA and CDR2 SQIVND (reference sequence). CDR3 length: 18 amino acids. The CDR3 bases are TGTGCCAGTAGTCTCAAGGGACAGGGGGCTTCGCGCAATCAGCCCCAGCATTTT. This codes for CASSLKGQGASRNQPQHF.

The chain couples TRBV6-1 to TRBJ2-3; D is ambiguous. V was shortened by 1 base and J by 1 base, with 12 bases between the two germline ends. Germline assignment: CDR1 MNHNS and CDR2 SASEGT. This CDR3 has 16 residues. CDR3 loop: CASSEEGHFRTDTQYF. CDR3 nucleotides: TGTGCCAGCAGTGAAGAGGGCCACTTTCGCACAGATACGCAGTATTTT.

The rearrangement links TRBV6-5 to TRBJ1-2, with a possible D match to TRBD1 (5 bases). CDR1 is MNHEY and CDR2 is SVGAGI in the germline V gene. Between the trimmed V and J ends, which lost 2 bases and 8 bases, there was a span of 18 bases. The CDR3 has 15 amino acids. CDR3 loop: CASSYGRGAGFGYTF. CDR3 DNA: TGTGCCAGCAGTTACGGGCGTGGGGCAGGGTTCGGCTACACCTTC.

The J gene is TRBJ2-1, the V gene TRBV18, with 8 bases matching TRBD2. Germline CDR1 reads KGHSH; CDR2 reads LQKENI. V shed 3 bases and J 4 bases; nucleotides not matched to a gene: 5. The CDR3 length is 15 residues. As DNA, the CDR3 is TGTGCCAGCTCACCCCGACTAGCGAGATACAATGAGCAGTTCTTC. Encoded protein: CASSPRLARYNEQFF.